The rows below give T cell receptor beta chains drawn from one sample of a study of identical twins. TCRdb redid the calling of the 5' RACE reads with MiXCR, one entry per CDR3 protein. The table lists hundreds of thousands of distinct CDR3 sequences, 8.5% to 9.5% of them singletons. This sample also appeared in a second study, on yellow fever vaccine responses in identical twins.

Sequenced material: PBMCs. The receptors shown here come from a woman aged 18 to 35 in good health. CDR3s include the opening cysteine and the closing phenylalanine or tryptophan. A D gene is named only where the DNA matches it firmly. Not all rows give a size; the values are once, few, many and, for expanded clones, a class.

>TRBD2|TRBJ2-1|few|TRBV7-2
CASSYGLVNNEQFF
TGTGCCAGCAGCTACGGACTAGTTAACAATGAGCAGTTCTTC
>NA|TRBJ2-5|many|TRBV7-2
CASSPEGSHLETQYF
TGTGCCAGCAGCCCCGAGGGGTCTCATCTCGAGACCCAGTACTTC
>NA|TRBJ2-3|NA|TRBV4-3
CASSPNWDSPDTQYF
TGCGCCAGCAGCCCAAACTGGGATAGCCCCGATACGCAGTATTTT
>NA|TRBJ2-3|few|TRBV27
CASSSPSGGTQYF
TGTGCCAGCAGCTCCCCCTCAGGCGGAACGCAGTATTTT
>TRBD1|TRBJ2-7|NA|TRBV12-3/TRBV12-4
CASSLDRDRGSNEQYF
TGTGCCAGCAGTTTAGACCGGGACAGGGGGTCCAACGAGCAGTACTTC
>NA|TRBJ2-3|many|TRBV10-3
CAIRDPGLEIDTQYF
TGTGCCATCAGGGACCCGGGACTGGAAATAGATACGCAGTATTTT
>NA|TRBJ2-5|many|TRBV5-6
CASSSLVARETQYF
TGTGCCAGCAGCTCCTTAGTGGCCAGGGAGACCCAGTACTTC
>NA|TRBJ2-3|many|TRBV29-1
CSVEATAATQYF
TGCAGCGTTGAGGCAACCGCCGCTACGCAGTATTTT
>NA|TRBJ2-3|NA|TRBV7-9
CASSYAGGVSTDTQYF
TGTGCCAGCAGCTACGCCGGGGGTGTTAGCACAGATACGCAGTATTTT
>NA|TRBJ2-3|many|TRBV29-1
CSALGRATGTDTQYF
TGCAGCGCCCTTGGGCGGGCCACGGGCACAGATACGCAGTATTTT
>NA|TRBJ2-3|many|TRBV13
CASSLIRATDTQYF
TGTGCCAGCAGCTTAATAAGGGCCACAGATACGCAGTATTTT
>NA|TRBJ2-1|many|TRBV10-3
CAISESGRGYNEQFF
TGTGCCATCAGTGAGTCAGGCAGGGGCTACAATGAGCAGTTCTTC
>NA|TRBJ2-2|NA|TRBV24-1
CATSDLAAGHTGELFF
TGTGCCACCAGTGATTTAGCAGCGGGCCACACCGGGGAGCTGTTTTTT
>NA|TRBJ2-2|many|TRBV5-5
CASSLNTNTGELFF
TGTGCCAGCAGCTTGAACACGAACACCGGGGAGCTGTTTTTT
>TRBD2|TRBJ2-5|many|TRBV4-1
CASSQLQAGVETQYF
TGCGCCAGCAGCCAATTACAAGCGGGAGTTGAGACCCAGTACTTC
>TRBD2|TRBJ2-7|many|TRBV10-3
CAISEVLAGDPYEQYF
TGTGCCATCAGTGAGGTCCTAGCGGGAGATCCCTACGAGCAGTACTTC
>NA|TRBJ1-5|many|TRBV12-3/TRBV12-4
CASTHLTNQPQHF
TGTGCCAGCACCCACTTAACCAATCAGCCCCAGCATTTT
>TRBD1|TRBJ2-7|few|TRBV6-1
CATTRQGLSEQYF
TGTGCCACTACCCGACAGGGTTTAAGCGAGCAGTACTTC
>NA|TRBJ2-1|few|TRBV20-1
CSARRQPRPEQFF
TGCAGTGCTAGAAGGCAGCCCAGGCCGGAGCAGTTCTTC
>TRBD2|TRBJ2-1|NA|TRBV11-3
CASSLDSSGGTYEQFF
TGTGCCAGCAGCTTAGACAGTAGCGGGGGGACCTATGAGCAGTTCTTC
>NA|TRBJ2-5|NA|TRBV2
CASSVGRKETQYF
TGTGCCAGCAGCGTAGGACGGAAAGAGACCCAGTACTTC
>NA|TRBJ2-3|many|TRBV6-1
CASRPGGQGDTQYF
TGTGCCAGCAGACCCGGAGGGCAGGGAGATACGCAGTATTTT
>TRBD1|TRBJ2-3|NA|TRBV5-5
CASSYRDRDIDTQYF
TGTGCCAGCAGCTACCGGGACAGGGATATTGATACGCAGTATTTT
>NA|TRBJ2-2|few|TRBV6-5
CASSYYPTLNTGELFF
TGTGCCAGCAGTTACTACCCTACTCTGAACACCGGGGAGCTGTTTTTT
>NA|TRBJ1-6|many|TRBV27
CASSPDKGNSPLHF
TGTGCCAGCAGTCCGGACAAGGGAAATTCACCCCTCCACTTT
>NA|TRBJ2-3|NA|TRBV7-9
CASSSPSWAGMADTQYF
TGTGCCAGCAGCTCCCCTTCCTGGGCAGGGATGGCAGATACGCAGTATTTT
>TRBD2|TRBJ2-3|few|TRBV29-1
CSVGGTTITDTQYF
TGCAGCGTCGGTGGGACTACAATCACAGATACGCAGTATTTT
>TRBD2|TRBJ2-7|few|TRBV4-3
CASSQDATSGVRYEQYF
TGCGCCAGCAGCCAGGACGCCACTAGCGGGGTTCGGTACGAGCAGTACTTC
>NA|TRBJ2-3|few|TRBV5-1
CASSNQGSRGDTQYF
TGCGCCAGCAGCAACCAGGGGTCTCGAGGAGATACGCAGTATTTT
>TRBD2|TRBJ2-1|few|TRBV27
CASIRRRAGRESYNEQFF
TGTGCCAGCATCCGGCGCCGAGCCGGGAGGGAGTCCTACAATGAGCAGTTCTTC
>NA|TRBJ2-3|NA|TRBV6-5
CASSYPNSTLAPTDTQYF
TGTGCCAGCAGTTACCCCAACTCTACACTAGCTCCCACAGATACGCAGTATTTT
>NA|TRBJ2-7|many|TRBV5-1
CASSLGMTGGEQYF
TGCGCCAGCAGCTTGGGCATGACAGGAGGCGAGCAGTACTTC
>NA|TRBJ2-5|NA|TRBV9
CASSEALGGETQYF
TGTGCCAGCAGCGAGGCCCTGGGCGGAGAGACCCAGTACTTC
>NA|TRBJ2-3|few|TRBV20-1
CSARDMADTQYF
TGCAGTGCTAGAGATATGGCGGATACGCAGTATTTT
>NA|TRBJ2-2|many|TRBV10-3
CAISDSTGELFF
TGTGCCATCAGTGATAGCACCGGGGAGCTGTTTTTT
>NA|TRBJ2-7|many|TRBV20-1
CSAGHIGRVMFYEQYF
TGCAGTGCTGGCCATATCGGCAGGGTGATGTTCTACGAGCAGTACTTC
>NA|TRBJ2-1|many|TRBV5-1
CASSLVMGNEQFF
TGCGCCAGCAGCTTGGTGATGGGCAATGAGCAGTTCTTC
>TRBD2|TRBJ2-2|many|TRBV6-1
CASSQRTSGATGELFF
TGTGCCAGCAGCCAACGGACTAGCGGGGCCACCGGGGAGCTGTTTTTT
>NA|TRBJ2-3|NA|TRBV15
CAISRGANTDTQYF
TGTGCCATTAGTAGGGGCGCGAACACAGATACGCAGTATTTT
>TRBD1|TRBJ2-1|many|TRBV27
CASKIDRENEQFF
TGTGCCAGCAAAATAGACAGGGAAAATGAGCAGTTCTTC
>TRBD1|TRBJ2-7|many|TRBV7-2
CASSLAATGVFYEQYF
TGTGCCAGCAGCTTAGCGGCGACAGGGGTTTTCTACGAGCAGTACTTC
>NA|TRBJ2-1|many|TRBV24-1
CAPPHRSYNEQFF
TGTGCCCCCCCCCATAGATCTTACAATGAGCAGTTCTTC
>TRBD1|TRBJ1-1|NA|TRBV19
CASSKGTVNTEAFF
TGTGCCAGTAGCAAAGGGACAGTGAACACTGAAGCTTTCTTT
>NA|TRBJ2-5|few|TRBV2
CASSVRPETQYF
TGTGCCAGCAGTGTTCGTCCAGAGACCCAGTACTTC
>NA|TRBJ2-7|many|TRBV7-9
CASSLLGSYEQYF
TGTGCCAGCAGCTTATTGGGTAGCTACGAGCAGTACTTC
>NA|TRBJ2-1|many|TRBV12-3/TRBV12-4
CASSRESYGDPNEQFF
TGTGCCAGCAGCCGCGAGTCGTACGGGGATCCCAATGAGCAGTTCTTC
>TRBD2|TRBJ2-3|NA|TRBV2
CASSAPLAGGARADTQYF
TGTGCCAGCAGTGCCCCACTAGCGGGGGGGGCTAGGGCAGATACGCAGTATTTT
>TRBD2|TRBJ2-1|many|TRBV6-1
CASRSGSQYNEQFF
TGTGCCAGCAGGAGCGGGAGCCAGTACAATGAGCAGTTCTTC
>TRBD1|TRBJ1-6|many|TRBV12-3/TRBV12-4
CASSRDRGGSPLHF
TGTGCCAGCAGCCGCGACAGGGGAGGCTCACCCCTCCACTTT
>NA|TRBJ2-7|NA|TRBV6-5
CASSYGGTKYEQYF
TGTGCCAGCAGTTATGGGGGGACAAAGTACGAGCAGTACTTC
>NA|TRBJ2-7|NA|TRBV4-1
CASSQPGKTYEQYF
TGCGCCAGCAGCCAACCCGGGAAAACCTACGAGCAGTACTTC
>TRBD2|TRBJ2-5|NA|TRBV7-2
CASSFYGEGETQYF
TGTGCCAGCAGCTTTTATGGGGAGGGCGAGACCCAGTACTTC
>NA|TRBJ2-5|many|TRBV7-2
CASSLGFSARGTQYF
TGTGCCAGCAGCTTAGGTTTTAGCGCCCGTGGGACCCAGTACTTC
>NA|TRBJ2-2|NA|TRBV4-2
CASQPGPDTGELFF
TGTGCCAGCCAACCTGGGCCGGACACCGGGGAGCTGTTTTTT
>NA|TRBJ2-7|few|TRBV7-2
CASSSGPGGTYEQYF
TGTGCCAGCAGCTCCGGCCCAGGGGGGACCTACGAGCAGTACTTC
>TRBD1|TRBJ2-7|NA|TRBV7-9
CASSPGQGVDEQYF
TGTGCCAGCAGCCCGGGACAGGGAGTTGACGAGCAGTACTTC